Here is one T cell receptor beta chain with its context. What it binds is unknown. This CDR3 fails to terminate in the conserved phenylalanine or tryptophan, so it likely reflects a read error. No DNA is shown, since the ends of the CDR3 on it are uncertain; the CDR3 is the one TCRdb lists. The sample originates from a study of Graves' ophthalmopathy and Graves' hyperthyroidism. Regarding the study as a whole: Between ophthalmopathy and stable hyperthyroidism, a 13-signature model drew a separation with around 90% sensitivity and around 80% specificity.

RNA transcripts provided the template for amplifying TCR beta CDR3 regions. An opening RT-PCR round employed HTBI primers and preceded a second-round multiplex PCR. TCRdb fed the multiplex PCR reads into MiXCR, producing one record per CDR3 protein. The profile covers about 390,000 distinct CDR3 sequences, with roughly a sixth appearing a single time and 2.4% taken by the ten largest. The diagnosis combined clinical symptoms, thyroxine, TRAb, thyroid ultrasound and orbital computed tomography scans. Germline CDR1 LGHNT, CDR2 FRNRAP. 15 amino acids form the CDR3, both terminal residues included. Material: peripheral blood. The chain uses TRBV12-5 and TRBJ1-1. This sequence originates from an adult woman with stable Graves' hyperthyroidism. This CDR3 is CASGLVITDNTEACL.